The clone carrying this T cell receptor beta chain showed up just a few times. The antigen remains unidentified. Germline-derived CDR1 and CDR2 are SGHAT and FQDESV (reference sequence). The V end was cut by 0 bases, the J end by 1 base, with 13 bases between. This CDR3 is 17 amino acids long. The data belong to a study of CD8+CD57+ T cells in acquired aplastic anemia. TCR beta VDJ combinations and CDR3 sequences were profiled from genomic DNA. One entry per CDR3 protein, called by TCRdb with MiXCR from the reads. The data hold roughly 80,000 distinct CDR3 sequences, with around 44% observed a single time. Findings of the study overall: Controls and patients did not differ significantly in CD8+ Simpson's diversity.

The sequence came from a human donor in good health, serving as a control. The rearrangement uses TRBV11-1 and TRBJ1-3; D not certain. Sequencing used sorted CD4+, CD8+, or CD8+CD57+ T cells (not recorded which) from PBMCs. This chain's CDR3 is CASSLALGKTSGNTIYF. CDR3 sequence (DNA): TGTGCCAGCAGCTTAGCGTTAGGGAAAACGTCTGGAAACACCATATATTTT. The full variable domain, completed using reference TRBV11-1 and TRBJ1-3, is EAEVAQSPRYKITEKSQAVAFWCDPISGHATLYWYRQILGQGPELLVQFQDESVVDDSQLPKDRFSAERLKGVDSTLKIQPAELGDSAMYLCASSLALGKTSGNTIYFGEGSWLTVV.